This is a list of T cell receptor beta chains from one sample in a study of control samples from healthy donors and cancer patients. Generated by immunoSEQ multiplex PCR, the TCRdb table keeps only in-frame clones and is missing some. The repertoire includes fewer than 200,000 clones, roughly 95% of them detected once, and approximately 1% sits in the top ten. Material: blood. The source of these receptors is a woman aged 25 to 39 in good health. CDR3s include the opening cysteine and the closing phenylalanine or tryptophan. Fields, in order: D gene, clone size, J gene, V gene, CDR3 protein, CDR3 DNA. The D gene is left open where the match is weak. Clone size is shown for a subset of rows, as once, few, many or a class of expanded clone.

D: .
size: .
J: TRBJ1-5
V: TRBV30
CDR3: CAWSVHIGIDNQPQHF
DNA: TGTGCCTGGAGTGTACATATCGGGATTGACAATCAGCCCCAGCATTTT

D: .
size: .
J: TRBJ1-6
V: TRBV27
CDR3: CASTGVYNSPLHF
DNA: TGTGCCAGCACGGGGGTTTATAATTCACCCCTCCACTTT

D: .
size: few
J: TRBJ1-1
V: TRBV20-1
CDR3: CRRGNTEAFF
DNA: TGCAGGAGGGGGAACACTGAAGCTTTCTTT

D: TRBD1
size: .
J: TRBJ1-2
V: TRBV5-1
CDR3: CASSLLGQGFDYGYTF
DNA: TGCGCCAGCAGCTTGTTAGGACAGGGGTTCGACTATGGCTACACCTTC

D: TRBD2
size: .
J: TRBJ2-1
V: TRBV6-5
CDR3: CASSLAGEIHNEQFF
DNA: TGTGCCAGCAGTTTGGCGGGAGAAATCCACAATGAGCAGTTCTTC

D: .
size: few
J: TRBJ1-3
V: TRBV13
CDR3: CASSLGAGGGNTIYF
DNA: TGTGCCAGCAGCTTAGGCGCGGGGGGCGGAAACACCATATATTTT

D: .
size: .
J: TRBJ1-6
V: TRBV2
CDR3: CASVSHLNSPLHF
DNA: TGTGCCAGCGTCTCGCATTTGAATTCACCCCTCCACTTT

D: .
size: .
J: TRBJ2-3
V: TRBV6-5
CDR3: CASSPGFGTDTQYF
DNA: TGTGCCAGCAGTCCCGGGTTTGGCACAGATACGCAGTATTTT

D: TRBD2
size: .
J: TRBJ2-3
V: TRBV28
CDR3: CASTLLLAGGSTDTQYF
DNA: TGTGCCAGCACCCTACTTCTAGCGGGGGGAAGCACAGATACGCAGTATTTT

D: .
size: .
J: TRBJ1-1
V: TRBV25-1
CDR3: CASSEERRGSEAFF
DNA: TGTGCCAGCAGTGAGGAACGCAGGGGCAGTGAAGCTTTCTTT

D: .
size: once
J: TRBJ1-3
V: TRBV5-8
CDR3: CASSFRGAGNTIYF
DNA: TGTGCCAGCAGCTTTCGGGGGGCTGGAAACACCATATATTTT

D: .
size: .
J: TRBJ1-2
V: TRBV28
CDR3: CASSRTAANYGYTF
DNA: TGTGCCAGCAGTAGGACAGCCGCTAACTATGGCTACACCTTC

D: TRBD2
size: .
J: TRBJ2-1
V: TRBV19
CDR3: CASSIELAGYSEQFF
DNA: TGTGCCAGTAGTATAGAACTAGCGGGATATAGTGAGCAGTTCTTC

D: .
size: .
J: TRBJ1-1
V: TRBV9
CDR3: CASSVAPGGSTEAFF
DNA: TGTGCCAGCAGCGTAGCCCCCGGCGGGAGCACTGAAGCTTTCTTT

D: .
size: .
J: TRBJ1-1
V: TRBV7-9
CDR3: CASSLDGRVTEAFF
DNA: TGTGCCAGCAGCTTAGACGGGAGGGTCACTGAAGCTTTCTTT

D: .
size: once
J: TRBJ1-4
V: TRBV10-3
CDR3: CAISERDGNEKLFF
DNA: TGTGCCATCAGTGAGAGGGACGGAAATGAAAAACTGTTTTTT

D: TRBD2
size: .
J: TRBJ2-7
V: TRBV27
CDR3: CASSSGLAGRSYEQYF
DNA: TGTGCCAGCAGTTCCGGACTAGCGGGGAGATCCTACGAGCAGTACTTC

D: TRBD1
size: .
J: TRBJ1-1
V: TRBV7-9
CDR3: CASSLAGTAEAFF
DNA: TGTGCCAGCAGCTTAGCCGGGACAGCTGAAGCTTTCTTT

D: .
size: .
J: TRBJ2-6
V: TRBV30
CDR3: CAWSGDRYSGANVLTF
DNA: TGTGCCTGGAGCGGGGACCGGTACTCTGGGGCCAACGTCCTGACTTTC

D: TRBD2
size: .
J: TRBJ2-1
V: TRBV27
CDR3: CASSLLSGSRFHEQFF
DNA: TGTGCCAGCTCATTATTAAGCGGGAGCCGCTTCCATGAGCAGTTCTTC

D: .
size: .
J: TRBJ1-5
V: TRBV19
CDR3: CASSTDSGNQPQHF
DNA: TGTGCCAGTAGTACAGACAGCGGGAATCAGCCCCAGCATTTT

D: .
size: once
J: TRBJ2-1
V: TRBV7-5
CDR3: CANHPPSGGPYNEQFF
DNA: TGTGCTAACCACCCACCTAGCGGGGGGCCCTACAATGAGCAGTTCTTC

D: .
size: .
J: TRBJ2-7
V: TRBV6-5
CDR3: CASAGALPYEQYF
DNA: TGTGCCAGCGCAGGGGCATTACCCTACGAGCAGTACTTC

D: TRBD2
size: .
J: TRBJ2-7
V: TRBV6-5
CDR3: CASSRTSASGYEQYF
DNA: TGTGCCAGCAGTCGAACTAGCGCCAGCGGCTACGAGCAGTACTTC

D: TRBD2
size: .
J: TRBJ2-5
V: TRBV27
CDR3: CASSFSGRAIETQYF
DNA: TGTGCCAGCAGTTTTAGCGGGAGGGCCATAGAGACCCAGTACTTC

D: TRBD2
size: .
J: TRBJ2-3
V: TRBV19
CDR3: CASSERLAGGLGDTQYF
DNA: TGTGCCAGTAGTGAGCGACTAGCGGGAGGCCTCGGGGATACGCAGTATTTT

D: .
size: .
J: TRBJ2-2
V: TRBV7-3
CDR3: CASSLTRPGELFF
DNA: TGTGCCAGCAGCTTAACCAGGCCCGGGGAGCTGTTTTTT